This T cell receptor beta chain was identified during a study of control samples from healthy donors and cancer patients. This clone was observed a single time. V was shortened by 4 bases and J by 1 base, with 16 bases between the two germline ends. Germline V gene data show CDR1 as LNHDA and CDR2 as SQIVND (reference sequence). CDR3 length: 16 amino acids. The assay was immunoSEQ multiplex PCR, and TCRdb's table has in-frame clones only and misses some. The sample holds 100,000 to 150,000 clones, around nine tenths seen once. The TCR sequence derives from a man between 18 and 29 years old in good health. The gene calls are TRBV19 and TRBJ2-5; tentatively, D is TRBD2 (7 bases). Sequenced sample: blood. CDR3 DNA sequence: TGTGCCAGTAGTACTTGGGGGGGCCAACCCCAAGAGACCCAGTACTTC. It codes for CASSTWGGQPQETQYF.